This T cell receptor (beta chain) was sequenced during a study of cytomegalovirus exposure and HLA in healthy donors. In the PCR, 60 Vbeta and 13 Jbeta primers were used. Profiled with immunoSEQ multiplex PCR; TCRdb holds only in-frame clones, not every one. Of roughly 190,000 clones listed, about 85% were seen once; the top ten hold around 9.6%. Study-wide results and limits: The authors later linked a missense DCLRE1C variant to TCR beta V- and J-gene trimming. A cluster of highly shared sequence variants was likely a sequencing artifact.

As concerns this clone: Its cognate antigen is unknown.

CDR1 and CDR2 from the germline V gene are SGHNT and YENEEA. CDR3 length equals 17 residues. Trimming cost V 5 bases and J 0 bases, with 16 bases left between them. This TCR was sampled from a woman between 45 and 60 years old in good health and CMV-seropositive. The chain has TRBV11-3 and TRBJ1-4, with TRBD1 as a possible D gene (6 bases). Material: PBMCs. Here the CDR3 reads CASSHGLRQATNEKLFF. CDR3 sequence (DNA): TGTGCCAGCAGCCATGGACTCCGACAGGCAACTAATGAAAAACTGTTTTTT.